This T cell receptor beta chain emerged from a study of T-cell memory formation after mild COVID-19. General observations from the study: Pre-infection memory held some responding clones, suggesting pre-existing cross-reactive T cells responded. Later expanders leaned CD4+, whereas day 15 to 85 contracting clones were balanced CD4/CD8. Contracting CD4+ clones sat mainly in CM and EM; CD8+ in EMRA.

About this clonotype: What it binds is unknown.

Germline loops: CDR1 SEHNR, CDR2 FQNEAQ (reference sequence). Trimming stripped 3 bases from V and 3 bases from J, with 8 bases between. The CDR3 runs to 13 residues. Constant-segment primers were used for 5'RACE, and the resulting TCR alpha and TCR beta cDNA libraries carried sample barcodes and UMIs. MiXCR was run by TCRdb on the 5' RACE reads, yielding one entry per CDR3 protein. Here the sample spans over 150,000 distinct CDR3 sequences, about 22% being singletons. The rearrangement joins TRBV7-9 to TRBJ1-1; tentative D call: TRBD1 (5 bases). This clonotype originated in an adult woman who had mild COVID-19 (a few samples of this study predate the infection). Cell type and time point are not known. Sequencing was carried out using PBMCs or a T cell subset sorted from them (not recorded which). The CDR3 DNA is TGTGCCAGCAGCTTCAGGGAGGACACTGAAGCTTTCTTT. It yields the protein CASSFREDTEAFF.